This T cell receptor beta chain originates from a study of cytomegalovirus exposure and HLA in healthy donors. For the study at large: An earlier analysis identified 100 million to 130 million unique TCR beta sequences in 150 million to 200 million T cells.

This CDR3 comprises 16 residues. V was cut by 7 bases and J by 2 bases, with 18 bases left in between. Germline CDR1 SGHTA, CDR2 FQGNSA. Researchers ran the PCR with 60 Vbeta and 13 Jbeta primers. Clones were sequenced by immunoSEQ multiplex PCR, and TCRdb holds only the in-frame ones, with some missing. The table shows about 150,000 clones, with 85% occurring only once. This clone came up once. V usage is TRBV7-2 and J usage is TRBJ1-5; possible D gene TRBD1, 6 bases. This TCR was recovered from a boy aged 2 to 10 in good health and CMV-seronegative. Sequenced sample: PBMCs. CDR3 sequence (DNA): TGTGCCAGCACAGTCCAGGGGTCGGTCGGCAATCAGCCCCAGCATTTT. As protein: CASTVQGSVGNQPQHF.